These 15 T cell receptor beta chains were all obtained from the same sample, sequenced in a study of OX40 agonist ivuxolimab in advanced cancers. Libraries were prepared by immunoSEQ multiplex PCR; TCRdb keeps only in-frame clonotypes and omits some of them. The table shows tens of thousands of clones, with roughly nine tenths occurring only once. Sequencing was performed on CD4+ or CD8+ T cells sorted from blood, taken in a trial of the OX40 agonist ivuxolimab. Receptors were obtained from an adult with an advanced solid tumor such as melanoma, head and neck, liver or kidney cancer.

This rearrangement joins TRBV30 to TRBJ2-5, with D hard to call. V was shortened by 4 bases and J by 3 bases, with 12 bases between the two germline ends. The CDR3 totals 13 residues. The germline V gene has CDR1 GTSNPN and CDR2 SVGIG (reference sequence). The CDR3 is CAWNGEWEETQYF. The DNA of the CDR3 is TGTGCCTGGAATGGGGAATGGGAAGAGACCCAGTACTTC.

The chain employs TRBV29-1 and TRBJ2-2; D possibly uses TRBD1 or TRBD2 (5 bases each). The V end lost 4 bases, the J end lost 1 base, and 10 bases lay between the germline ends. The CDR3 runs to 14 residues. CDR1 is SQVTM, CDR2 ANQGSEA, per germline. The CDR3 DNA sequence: TGCAGCGTTGCTGGGACGGAGAACACCGGGGAGCTGTTTTTT. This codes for CSVAGTENTGELFF.

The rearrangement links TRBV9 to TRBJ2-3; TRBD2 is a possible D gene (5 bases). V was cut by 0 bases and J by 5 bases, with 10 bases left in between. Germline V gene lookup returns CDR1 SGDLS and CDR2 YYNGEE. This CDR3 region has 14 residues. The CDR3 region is CASSVGGFGDTQYF. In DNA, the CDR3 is TGTGCCAGCAGCGTAGGAGGGTTTGGAGATACGCAGTATTTT.

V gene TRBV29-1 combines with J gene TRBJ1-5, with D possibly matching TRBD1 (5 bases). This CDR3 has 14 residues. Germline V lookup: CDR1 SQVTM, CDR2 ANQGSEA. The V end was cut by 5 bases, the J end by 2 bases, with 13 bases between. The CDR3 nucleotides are TGCAGCGTTCTAGTGGGGGGAGGCAATCAGCCCCAGCATTTT. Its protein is CSVLVGGGNQPQHF.

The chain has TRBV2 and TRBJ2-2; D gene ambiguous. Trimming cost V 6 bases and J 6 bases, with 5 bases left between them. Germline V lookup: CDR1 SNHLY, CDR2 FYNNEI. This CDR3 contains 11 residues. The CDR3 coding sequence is TGTGCCAGCAGGGAGTCCGGGGAGCTGTTTTTT. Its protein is CASRESGELFF.

CDR3 nucleotides: TGTGCCAGTAGTATAACGATTAACTATGGCTACACCTTC. Residues: CASSITINYGYTF. V and J are TRBV19 and TRBJ1-2; D remains unclear. CDR1 and CDR2 (germline): LNHDA, SQIVND (reference sequence). V lost 2 bases and J 1 base, leaving 5 bases between the germline ends. The CDR3 has 13 amino acids.

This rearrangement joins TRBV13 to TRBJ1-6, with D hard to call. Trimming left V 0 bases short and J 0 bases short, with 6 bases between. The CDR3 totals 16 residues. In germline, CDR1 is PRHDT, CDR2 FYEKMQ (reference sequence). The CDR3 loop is CASSLGRSSYNSPLHF. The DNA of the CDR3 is TGTGCCAGCAGCTTAGGCAGGAGCTCCTATAATTCACCCCTCCACTTT. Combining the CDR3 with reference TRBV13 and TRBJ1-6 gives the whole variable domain AAGVIQSPRHLIKEKRETATLKCYPIPRHDTVYWYQQGPGQDPQFLISFYEKMQSDKGSIPDRFSAQQFSDYHSELNMSSLELGDSALYFCASSLGRSSYNSPLHFGNGTRLTVT.

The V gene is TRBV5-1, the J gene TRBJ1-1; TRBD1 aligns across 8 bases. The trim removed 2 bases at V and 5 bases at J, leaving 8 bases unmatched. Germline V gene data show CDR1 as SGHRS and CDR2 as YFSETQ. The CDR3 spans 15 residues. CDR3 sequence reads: CASSLHQGAGTEAFF. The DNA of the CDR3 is TGCGCCAGCAGCTTACACCAGGGGGCAGGGACTGAAGCTTTCTTT.

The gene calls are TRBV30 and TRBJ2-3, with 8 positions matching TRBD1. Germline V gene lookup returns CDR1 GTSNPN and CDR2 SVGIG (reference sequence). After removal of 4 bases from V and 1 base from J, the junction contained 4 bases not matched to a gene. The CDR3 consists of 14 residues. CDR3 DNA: TGTGCCTGGACCAACAGGGGGGGCACAGATACGCAGTATTTT. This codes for CAWTNRGGTDTQYF.

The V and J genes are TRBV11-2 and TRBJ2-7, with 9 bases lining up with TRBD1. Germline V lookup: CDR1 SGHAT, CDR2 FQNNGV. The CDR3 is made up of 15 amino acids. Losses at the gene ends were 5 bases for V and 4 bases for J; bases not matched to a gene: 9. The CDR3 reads CASSRPGTGRYEQYF. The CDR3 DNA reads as TGTGCCAGCAGCAGACCCGGGACAGGGCGGTACGAGCAGTACTTC.

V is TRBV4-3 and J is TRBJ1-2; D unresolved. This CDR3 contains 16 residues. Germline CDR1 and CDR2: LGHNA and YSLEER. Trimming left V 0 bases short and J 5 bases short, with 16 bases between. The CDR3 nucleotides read TGCGCCAGCAGCCAAGATCGTCGGGCCCCGGGGTATGGCTACACCTTC. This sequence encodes CASSQDRRAPGYGYTF.

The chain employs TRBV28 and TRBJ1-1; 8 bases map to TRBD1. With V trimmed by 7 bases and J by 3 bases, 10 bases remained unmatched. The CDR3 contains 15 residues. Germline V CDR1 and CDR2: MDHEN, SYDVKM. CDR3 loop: CASTPAGGWHTEAFF. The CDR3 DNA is TGTGCCAGCACACCTGCAGGGGGCTGGCACACTGAAGCTTTCTTT.

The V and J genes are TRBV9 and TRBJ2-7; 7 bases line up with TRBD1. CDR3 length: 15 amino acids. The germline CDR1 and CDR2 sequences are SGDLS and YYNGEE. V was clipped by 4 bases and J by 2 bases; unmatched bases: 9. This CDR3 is CASSPQGDTPYEQYF. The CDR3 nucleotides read TGTGCCAGCAGCCCCCAGGGGGATACCCCCTACGAGCAGTACTTC.

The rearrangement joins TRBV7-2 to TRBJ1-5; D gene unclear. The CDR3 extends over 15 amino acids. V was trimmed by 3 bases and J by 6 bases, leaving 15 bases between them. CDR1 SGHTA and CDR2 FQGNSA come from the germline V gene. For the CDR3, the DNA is TGTGCCAGCAGCTTGGGCTCAACCGCGCGTCAGCCCCAGCATTTT. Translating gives CASSLGSTARQPQHF.

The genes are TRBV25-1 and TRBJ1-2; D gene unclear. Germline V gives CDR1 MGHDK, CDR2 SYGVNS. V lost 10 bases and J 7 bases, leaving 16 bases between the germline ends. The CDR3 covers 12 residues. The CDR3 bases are TGTGCCACCGGGCCAGGTGAGGGTGGCTACACCTTC. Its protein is CATGPGEGGYTF.